The T cell receptor (beta chain) described here comes from a study of a mutant IDH1 vaccine in newly diagnosed glioma. About the research overall: Either 4-6 weeks after radiotherapy alone or alongside temozolomide, vaccination was begun.

This clone appeared a few times. Its cognate antigen is unknown. Time point here: week 23, last vaccination. A single vaccine dose contained 300 ug of mutant IDH1 20-mer peptide, and topical imiquimod was used with it. The V end was cut by 3 bases, the J end by 4 bases, with 9 bases between. CDR1 and CDR2 (germline): MRHNA, SNTAGT. The CDR3 length is 13 residues. Repertoires were generated with immunoSEQ multiplex PCR, while TCRdb's copy carries only in-frame clones and drops some. The data contain around 40,000 clones, 60% to 85% of them singletons. This specimen was PBMCs, taken from a glioma patient whose treatment included an IDH1 peptide vaccine. The TCR originated in a woman between 40 and 50 years old with glioma. Some clones in this sample may be carry-over from other donors' samples. The chain employs TRBV6-4 and TRBJ1-1; D may be TRBD1 (6 bases). The CDR3 DNA follows: TGTGCCAGCAGTGAAGCCAGGGGCACTGAAGCTTTCTTT. Translating it yields CASSEARGTEAFF.